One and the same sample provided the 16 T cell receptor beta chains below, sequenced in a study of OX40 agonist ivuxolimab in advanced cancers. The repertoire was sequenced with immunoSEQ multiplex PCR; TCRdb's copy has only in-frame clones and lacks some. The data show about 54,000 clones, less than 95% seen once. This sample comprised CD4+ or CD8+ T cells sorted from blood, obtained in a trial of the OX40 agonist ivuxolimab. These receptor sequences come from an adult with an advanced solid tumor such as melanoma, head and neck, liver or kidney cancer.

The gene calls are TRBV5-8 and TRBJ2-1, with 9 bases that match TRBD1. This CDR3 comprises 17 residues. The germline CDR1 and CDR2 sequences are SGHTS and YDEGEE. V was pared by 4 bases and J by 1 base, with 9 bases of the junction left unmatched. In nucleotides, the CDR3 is TGTGCCAGCAGCCAAGACAGGGGGGTAGAGTCCTACAATGAGCAGTTCTTC. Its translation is CASSQDRGVESYNEQFF.

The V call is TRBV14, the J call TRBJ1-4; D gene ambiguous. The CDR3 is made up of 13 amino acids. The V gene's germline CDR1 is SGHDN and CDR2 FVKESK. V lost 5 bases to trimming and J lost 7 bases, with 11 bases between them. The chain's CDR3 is CASSVTGGEKLFF. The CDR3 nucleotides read TGTGCCAGCAGCGTGACCGGAGGTGAAAAACTGTTTTTT.

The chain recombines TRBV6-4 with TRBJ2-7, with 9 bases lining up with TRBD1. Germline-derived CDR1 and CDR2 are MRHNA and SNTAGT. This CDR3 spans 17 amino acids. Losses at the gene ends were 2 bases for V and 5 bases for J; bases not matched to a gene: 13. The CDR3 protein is CASSDPGGTGSKHEQYF. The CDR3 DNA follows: TGTGCCAGCAGTGACCCTGGAGGGACAGGGTCGAAACACGAGCAGTACTTC.

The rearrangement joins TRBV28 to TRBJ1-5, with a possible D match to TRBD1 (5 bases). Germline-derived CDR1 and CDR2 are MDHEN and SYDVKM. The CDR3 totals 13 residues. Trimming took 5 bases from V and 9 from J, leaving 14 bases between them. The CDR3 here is CASSEQGEVPQHF. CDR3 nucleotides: TGTGCCAGCAGTGAACAAGGGGAGGTGCCCCAGCATTTT.

The CDR3 region has the DNA TGTGCCAGCAGCCACGACAGAGATCAGCCCCAGCATTTT. It specifies CASSHDRDQPQHF. The genes are TRBV5-6 and TRBJ1-5, with a weak D call TRBD1 (5 bases). Per the germline V gene, CDR1 is SGHDT and CDR2 is YYEEEE. The V gene lost 4 bases and the J gene lost 5 bases, with 10 bases spanning the gap. The CDR3 is 13 residues long.

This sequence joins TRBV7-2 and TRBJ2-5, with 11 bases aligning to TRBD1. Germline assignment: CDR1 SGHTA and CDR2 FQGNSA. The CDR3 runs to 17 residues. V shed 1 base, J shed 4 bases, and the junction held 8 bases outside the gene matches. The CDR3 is CASSLGGQGAWGETQYF. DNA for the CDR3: TGTGCCAGCAGCTTAGGAGGACAGGGGGCATGGGGAGAGACCCAGTACTTC.

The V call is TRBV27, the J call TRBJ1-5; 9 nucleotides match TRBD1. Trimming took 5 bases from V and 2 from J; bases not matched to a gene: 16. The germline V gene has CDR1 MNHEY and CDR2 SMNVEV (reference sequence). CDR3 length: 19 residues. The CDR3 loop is CASSPHGQGTLRGNQPQHF. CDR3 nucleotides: TGTGCCAGCAGTCCGCATGGACAGGGGACCCTTAGGGGCAATCAGCCCCAGCATTTT.

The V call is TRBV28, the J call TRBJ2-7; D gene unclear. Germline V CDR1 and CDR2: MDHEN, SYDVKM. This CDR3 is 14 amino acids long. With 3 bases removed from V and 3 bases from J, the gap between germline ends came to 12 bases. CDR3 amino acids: CASSLGPGLYEQYF. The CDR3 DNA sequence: TGTGCCAGCAGTTTGGGTCCTGGCCTCTACGAGCAGTACTTC.

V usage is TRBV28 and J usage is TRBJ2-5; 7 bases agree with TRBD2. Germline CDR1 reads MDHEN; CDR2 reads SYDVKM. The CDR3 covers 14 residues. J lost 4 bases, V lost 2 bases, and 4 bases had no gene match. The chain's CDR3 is CASSLRSGIETQYF. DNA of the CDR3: TGTGCCAGCAGTTTACGGAGCGGGATAGAGACCCAGTACTTC. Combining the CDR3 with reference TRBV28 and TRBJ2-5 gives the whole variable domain DVKVTQSSRYLVKRTGEKVFLECVQDMDHENMFWYRQDPGLGLRLIYFSYDVKMKEKGDIPEGYSVSREKKERFSLILESASTNQTSMYLCASSLRSGIETQYFGPGTRLLVL.

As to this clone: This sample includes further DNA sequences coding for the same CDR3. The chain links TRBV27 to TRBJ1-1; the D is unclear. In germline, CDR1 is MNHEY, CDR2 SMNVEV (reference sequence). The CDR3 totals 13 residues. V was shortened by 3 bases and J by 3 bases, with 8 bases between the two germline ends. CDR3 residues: CASSLAGDTEAFF. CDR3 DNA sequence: TGTGCCAGCAGTTTGGCTGGGGACACTGAAGCTTTCTTT.

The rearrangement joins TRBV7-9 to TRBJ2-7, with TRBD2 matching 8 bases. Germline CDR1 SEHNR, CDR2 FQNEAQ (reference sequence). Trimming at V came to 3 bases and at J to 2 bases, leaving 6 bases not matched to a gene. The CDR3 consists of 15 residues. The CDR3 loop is CASSFDGTRPYEQYF. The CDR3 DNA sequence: TGTGCCAGCAGCTTTGACGGGACTAGACCCTACGAGCAGTACTTC. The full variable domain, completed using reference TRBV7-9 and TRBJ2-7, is DTGVSQNPRHKITKRGQNVTFRCDPISEHNRLYWYRQTLGQGPEFLTYFQNEAQLEKSRLLSDRFSAERPKGSFSTLEIQRTEQGDSAMYLCASSFDGTRPYEQYFGPGTRLTVT.

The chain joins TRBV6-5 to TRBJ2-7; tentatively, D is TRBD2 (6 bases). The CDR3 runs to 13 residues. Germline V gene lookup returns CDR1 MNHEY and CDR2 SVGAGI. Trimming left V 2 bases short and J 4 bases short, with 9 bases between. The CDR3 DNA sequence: TGTGCCAGCAGTTACGGGGGGAGGTACGAGCAGTACTTC. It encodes CASSYGGRYEQYF.

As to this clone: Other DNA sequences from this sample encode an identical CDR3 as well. CDR3 protein: CASSSGTYEQYF. CDR3 bases: TGTGCCAGCAGCTCAGGGACCTACGAGCAGTACTTC. The chain uses TRBV5-5 and TRBJ2-7; a weak D match, TRBD1 (5 bases). The CDR3 covers 12 residues. CDR1 is SGHKS and CDR2 is YYEKEE in the germline V gene (reference sequence). V lost 3 bases and J lost 2, with 6 bases in between.

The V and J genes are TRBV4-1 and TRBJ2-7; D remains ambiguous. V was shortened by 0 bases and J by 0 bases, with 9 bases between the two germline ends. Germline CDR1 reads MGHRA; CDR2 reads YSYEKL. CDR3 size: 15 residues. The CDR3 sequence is CASSQESFSSYEQYF. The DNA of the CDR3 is TGCGCCAGCAGCCAAGAGAGCTTTAGCTCCTACGAGCAGTACTTC.

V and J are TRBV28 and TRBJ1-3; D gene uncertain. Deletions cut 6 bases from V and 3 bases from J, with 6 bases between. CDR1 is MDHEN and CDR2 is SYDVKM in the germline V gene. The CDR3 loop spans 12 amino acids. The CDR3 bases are TGTGCCAGCAGCCCGTTTGGAAACACCATATATTTT. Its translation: CASSPFGNTIYF.

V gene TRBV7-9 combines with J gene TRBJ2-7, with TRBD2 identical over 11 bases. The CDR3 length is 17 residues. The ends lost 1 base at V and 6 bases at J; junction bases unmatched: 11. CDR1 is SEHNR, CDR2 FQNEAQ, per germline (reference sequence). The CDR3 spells CASSLVLRLAGRGEQYF. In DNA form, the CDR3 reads TGTGCCAGCAGCTTAGTTTTGCGACTAGCGGGACGGGGCGAGCAGTACTTC.